The source of this T cell receptor (beta chain) is a study of PD-1 blockade in classical Hodgkin lymphoma (dated by TCRdb to the early 2020s). For the wider study: Nivolumab dosing was 3 mg/kg intravenously every 2 weeks, continuing until either disease progression or unacceptable toxicity. The study used TCR beta sequencing and CyTOF to define a peripheral blood immune signature of response to PD-1 blockade in classical Hodgkin lymphoma. Points the paper makes about the study in general: The study was limited to a single clinical trial cohort, and causes of repertoire differences, possibly disease activity or prior therapy, remained undefined. Baseline TCR diversity was reported as lower in newly diagnosed patients than in healthy donors, and lower still in relapsed/refractory patients. CD4+ but not CD8+ TCR diversity rose significantly by C4D1 (p=0.0027 vs p=0.16), most apparent in complete responders (p=0.02). Lower diversity was seen in patients whose nivolumab began less than 1 year after ASCT, and these patients were left out of later analyses so that immune reconstitution would not confound the results. Baseline diversity similar to that of newly diagnosed patients was observed in trial patients achieving complete response, whereas significantly lower diversity was observed in partial responders and progressors.

Remarks on this clone: What antigen it recognizes has not been identified. Base qualities were left out, and no much larger clone turns up one base away.

The CDR3 holds 12 amino acids from the cysteine to the phenylalanine. Left in the record is the CDR3 DNA by itself, 36 bases read in frame from the first base. For CDR1 and CDR2, the germline V gene lists MDHEN and SYDVKM. Trimmed from V: 5 bases; trimmed from J: 8 bases; junction bases lacking a gene match: 5. This specimen's time point label, interpreted: cycle 4 day 1 (C4D1), after 5 to 7 weeks of nivolumab. Every trial patient had relapsed following autologous stem cell transplantation, and prior brentuximab vedotin exposure was what differed among cohorts A, B and C. Magnetic negative selection with a Miltenyi CD4+ T cell isolation kit was used to purify CD4+ T cells from thawed PBMCs. The trial cohort comprised roughly 50 patients with relapsed/refractory classical Hodgkin lymphoma whose best overall responses were complete response, partial response or progressive disease. Single-agent nivolumab was administered to trial patients in the multi-cohort phase II CheckMate 205 trial. Best overall response was determined by an independent review committee according to the 2007 International Working Group response criteria. PBMCs from the trial were collected at three points: immediately before nivolumab initiation (C1D1), and during therapy at cycle 2 day 1 and cycle 4 day 1. Peripheral blood was collected in 8 mL Vacutainer Cell Preparation Tubes, from which PBMCs were isolated by centrifugation and then cryopreserved. Purified CD4+ and CD8+ fractions were prepared only for cases with an additional available PBMC sample. On LS columns in a quadroMACS separator, the magnetically labelled cells were depleted, and the flow-through was collected as the purified fraction.

Genomic DNA was extracted with the Qiagen DNeasy kit from unsorted PBMCs and from negatively selected CD4+ and CD8+ fractions. TCR beta CDR3 regions were amplified by immunoSEQ multiplex PCR using primers annealing to V and J segments. A synthetic immune receptor repertoire was used to minimize amplification bias, and any remaining bias was removed computationally after sequencing. The published analysis was carried out like this. Repertoire diversity was quantified as the Shannon entropy index using custom Python scripts. Unsorted, CD4+ and CD8+ repertoires were examined separately, except in combined analyses, for which CD4+ and CD8+ sequences were merged in silico. A clone counted as expanded when the clone's frequency after treatment rose at least 2-fold relative to C1D1, and clones undetected at baseline were given a pseudocount of 0.5. Clones with 0 or 1 copy at C1D1 were classified as singleton clones, and clones with 2 or more copies were classified as non-singleton clones. Clones expanded in unsorted samples were annotated as CD4+, CD8+ or unknown by matching protein sequences in sorted samples from the same patient. Wilcoxon tests on paired samples were used to test changes in diversity from C1D1 to C4D1. Imported from immuneACCESS, the table was reduced by TCRdb to in-frame sequences with V and J called. These copies leave out some clones; in studies compared against another copy, an unresolved V gene accounts for under half, and the cause of the remainder is not known. V, J and clone size are those of that table, while D and trimming were read from the DNA. Recorded for this sample are 20,000 to 25,000 clones; roughly 76% of them occurred a single time. The top ten clones comprise approximately 3% of the sample.

The receptor was derived from a human donor with classical Hodgkin lymphoma. This receptor chain uses TRBV28 and TRBJ1-2; 7 bases in the junction line up with TRBD1. Sequenced material: CD4+ T cells from blood, taken before the fourth cycle of nivolumab. The sequenced DNA: TGTGCCAGCAGTGCACAGGGGATAGGCTACACCTTC. Translated, this is CASSAQGIGYTF.